Presented here are 26 T cell receptor beta chains from one specimen sequenced in a study of blood T cell repertoires in COVID-19. Repertoires were generated with immunoSEQ multiplex PCR, while TCRdb's copy carries only in-frame clones and drops some. The sample holds about 320,000 clones, roughly 90% seen once. The sample consisted of PBMCs or T cells enriched from blood (not recorded which). These receptors all come from a woman in her twenties or thirties who had been exposed to COVID-19.

The chain has TRBV5-1 and TRBJ1-4; TRBD1 aligns across 8 bases. The CDR3 is made up of 14 amino acids. The junction had 3 bases not matched to a gene; V was cut back by 4 bases and J by 4 bases. The V gene's germline CDR1 is SGHRS and CDR2 YFSETQ. The CDR3 region is CASSRTGFNEKLFF. The CDR3, as DNA: TGCGCCAGCAGCCGGACAGGGTTTAATGAAAAACTGTTTTTT.

This clone was picked up one time. The chain carries TRBV4-3 and TRBJ1-5, with D possibly matching TRBD1 (6 bases). CDR1 LGHNA and CDR2 YSLEER come from the germline V gene. Trimming took off 0 bases at V and 5 bases at J, with 14 bases between the two ends. This CDR3 region has 16 residues. The CDR3 DNA is TGCGCCAGCAGCCAAGATCTGGGCCAGGGGTATCAGCCCCAGCATTTT. Translated, it gives CASSQDLGQGYQPQHF.

The gene calls are TRBV25-1 and TRBJ1-2, with TRBD1 identical over 7 bases. The CDR3 totals 16 residues. V shed 4 bases and J 4 bases; nucleotides not matched to a gene: 12. Germline lookup yields CDR1 MGHDK and CDR2 SYGVNS. CDR3 coding DNA: TGTGCCAGCAGTGGTTTTGTGAGGGGGCGAGTCTATGGCTACACCTTC. Its protein product is CASSGFVRGRVYGYTF.

This chain uses TRBV27 with TRBJ2-5; perhaps TRBD2 as D (6 bases). Trimming took 4 bases from V and 4 from J, leaving 16 bases between them. Germline-derived CDR1 and CDR2 are MNHEY and SMNVEV (reference sequence). The CDR3 extends over 15 amino acids. Here the CDR3 reads CASSSRTAGRETQYF. The CDR3 DNA reads as TGTGCCAGCAGTTCAAGGACCGCCGGGAGAGAGACCCAGTACTTC.

The rearrangement joins TRBV19 to TRBJ2-3, with D tentatively TRBD2 (7 bases). The germline V gene has CDR1 LNHDA and CDR2 SQIVND (reference sequence). The CDR3 spans 16 residues. V was pared by 3 bases and J by 5 bases, with 18 bases between. The CDR3 DNA reads as TGTGCCAGTAGTATTTTAGGGGGGGCTTCTGGAGATACGCAGTATTTT. Translating it yields CASSILGGASGDTQYF.

V is TRBV7-9 and J is TRBJ2-7; 10 nucleotides match TRBD1. Germline CDR1 reads SEHNR; CDR2 reads FQNEAQ (reference sequence). The CDR3 sequence is 14 residues long. V lost 5 bases and J lost 5; bases outside the gene matches: 6. The DNA of the CDR3 is TGTGCCAGCAGCCTCGGACAGGGGGATGACGAGCAGTACTTC. This encodes CASSLGQGDDEQYF.

The V gene is TRBV5-6, the J gene TRBJ1-2; TRBD1 is a possible D gene (5 bases). Germline values: CDR1 SGHDT, CDR2 YYEEEE. V gave up 3 bases and J gave up 4 bases, with 16 bases separating them. CDR3 length equals 15 residues. CDR3 bases: TGTGCCAGCAGCTCCCCCGCGCAGGGAGGCTATGGCTACACCTTC. Residues: CASSSPAQGGYGYTF.

The rearrangement joins TRBV7-9 to TRBJ2-2; D possibly corresponds to TRBD2 (5 bases). Looked up from germline, CDR1 is SEHNR and CDR2 is FQNEAQ (reference sequence). The CDR3 has 14 amino acids. V dropped 1 base and J dropped 5 bases, with 8 bases sitting between them. In nucleotides, the CDR3 is TGTGCCAGCAGCTTAGGCAGGAGGACCGGGGAGCTGTTTTTT. Its translation is CASSLGRRTGELFF.

The chain couples TRBV6-5 to TRBJ1-5; D is uncertain. CDR1 is MNHEY, CDR2 SVGAGI, per germline. There are 14 residues in the CDR3. The ends were cut back, 2 bases at V and 2 bases at J, with 7 bases in the middle. Here the CDR3 DNA reads TGTGCCAGCAGTTACGCGAGTCGCAATCAGCCCCAGCATTTT. Its translation: CASSYASRNQPQHF.

The rearrangement joins TRBV7-9 to TRBJ1-2; no clear D gene. Germline CDR1 reads SEHNR; CDR2 reads FQNEAQ (reference sequence). V was clipped by 6 bases and J by 6 bases, with 17 bases between them. There are 14 residues in the CDR3. The CDR3 loop reads CASSHGSVPDGYTF. CDR3 DNA: TGTGCCAGCAGTCACGGCAGCGTGCCAGATGGCTACACCTTC.

The CDR3 DNA is TGTGCCAGCAGCGTGGACAGTTCCTCCTACAATGAGCAGTTCTTC. Its translation: CASSVDSSSYNEQFF. This chain links TRBV7-3 with TRBJ2-1; D may be TRBD1 (6 bases). CDR1 and CDR2 (germline): SGHTA, FQGTGA. The CDR3 has 15 amino acids. Trimming pared 5 bases from V and 0 bases from J, leaving 11 bases between.

The CDR3 sequence: CASRQARSDSPLHF. The CDR3, as DNA: TGCGCCAGCAGACAGGCTAGGTCTGATTCACCCCTCCACTTT. The genes are TRBV5-1 and TRBJ1-6, with D possibly TRBD1 on 5 matching bases. Trimming took 5 bases from V and 8 from J, leaving 14 bases between them. The CDR3 runs to 14 residues. Germline loops: CDR1 SGHRS, CDR2 YFSETQ.

The V and J genes are TRBV29-1 and TRBJ1-5; D not resolved. Between the trimmed V and J ends, which lost 4 bases and 5 bases, there was a span of 12 bases. CDR3 size: 13 residues. Per germline, CDR1 SQVTM and CDR2 ANQGSEA. In nucleotides, the CDR3 is TGCAGCGTTGCTCATCCGGGTGATCAGCCCCAGCATTTT. This codes for CSVAHPGDQPQHF.

V gene TRBV7-9 combines with J gene TRBJ1-3, with 8 bases aligning to TRBD1. Germline V gene lookup returns CDR1 SEHNR and CDR2 FQNEAQ (reference sequence). The V gene end was trimmed by 4 bases and the J gene end by 5 bases; junction bases not matched to a gene: 7. CDR3 size: 15 residues. In nucleotides, the CDR3 is TGTGCCAGCAGCTCATGGACAGGGATCAGAAACACCATATATTTT. Its translation is CASSSWTGIRNTIYF.

The rearrangement joins TRBV18 to TRBJ2-5, with a tentative D call TRBD1 (5 bases). Germline V gene sequence: CDR1 KGHSH, CDR2 LQKENI. This CDR3 has 14 residues. V lost 6 bases to trimming and J lost 0 bases, with 11 bases between them. The CDR3 here is CASSPPDNQETQYF. CDR3 coding DNA: TGTGCCAGCTCCCCCCCGGACAACCAAGAGACCCAGTACTTC.

This clone was counted between two and nine times. CDR3 coding DNA: TGTGCCAGCAGCTTGCCCTGGAGCAAGGCTAGCTCCTATAATTCACCCCTCCACTTT. This codes for CASSLPWSKASSYNSPLHF. The genes are TRBV5-4 and TRBJ1-6; D is unresolved. This CDR3 has 19 residues. Germline CDR1 and CDR2: SGHNT and YYREEE (reference sequence). V was cut by 1 base and J by 0 bases, with 17 bases left in between. The entire variable domain, with the rest obtained from reference TRBV5-4 and TRBJ1-6, is as follows: ETGVTQSPTHLIKTRGQQVTLRCSSQSGHNTVSWYQQALGQGPQFIFQYYREEENGRGNFPPRFSGLQFPNYSSELNVNALELDDSALYLCASSLPWSKASSYNSPLHFGNGTRLTVT.

A single count supports this clone. The J gene is TRBJ1-2, the V gene TRBV7-2, with 9 bases lining up with TRBD1. Germline V gives CDR1 SGHTA, CDR2 FQGNSA. The CDR3 is 13 residues long. J lost 7 bases, V lost 6 bases, and 6 bases had no gene match. The CDR3 bases are TGTGCCAGCAGTCCCGGGACAGGGCTTGGCTACACCTTC. Amino acids: CASSPGTGLGYTF.

The chain joins TRBV28 to TRBJ2-3; D is ambiguous. V lost 9 bases to trimming and J lost 4 bases, with 11 bases between them. This CDR3 is built from 12 residues. CDR1 and CDR2 (germline): MDHEN, SYDVKM. DNA of the CDR3: TGTGCCAGTAACGGTTACCCAGATACGCAGTATTTT. Translating gives CASNGYPDTQYF.

For the CDR3, the DNA is TGCGCCAGCAGCTTTCAGACAGGGTTTGATGAAGCTTTCTTT. It codes for CASSFQTGFDEAFF. This chain uses TRBV5-1 with TRBJ1-1, with 7 bases matching TRBD1. Germline V gene sequence: CDR1 SGHRS, CDR2 YFSETQ. V dropped 2 bases and J dropped 7; count of bases not matched to a gene: 8. The CDR3 is 14 residues long.

This chain links TRBV7-9 with TRBJ2-1, with 8 bases fitting TRBD2. The CDR3 is 14 residues long. Germline V CDR1 and CDR2: SEHNR, FQNEAQ (reference sequence). CDR3 in amino acids: CATQPAGVRNEQFF. DNA for the CDR3: TGTGCGACCCAACCAGCGGGGGTCCGCAATGAGCAGTTCTTC.

This chain uses TRBV5-1 with TRBJ2-3; 10 nucleotides agree with TRBD1. Germline V CDR1 and CDR2: SGHRS, YFSETQ. CDR3 size: 17 residues. Germline trimming cut 0 bases from V and 1 base from J; bases unmatched to any gene: 5. This chain's CDR3 is CASSLAPGTGGTDTQYF. The DNA of the CDR3 is TGCGCCAGCAGCTTGGCCCCCGGGACAGGGGGCACAGATACGCAGTATTTT.

The CDR3 sequence is CASSPSRDQPQHF. The CDR3 DNA sequence: TGTGCCAGCAGCCCTTCTCGTGATCAGCCCCAGCATTTT. The gene calls are TRBV7-7 and TRBJ1-5; D is unclear. Between the trimmed V and J ends, which lost 5 bases and 5 bases, there was a span of 10 bases. Per germline, CDR1 SSHAT and CDR2 FNYEAQ (reference sequence). There are 13 residues in the CDR3.

The sample holds one count of this clone. This chain links TRBV7-8 with TRBJ1-5; 8 bases agree with TRBD1. With 8 bases clipped from V and 3 bases from J, the junction kept 9 bases outside the gene matches. There are 15 residues in the CDR3. Germline V gene data show CDR1 as SGHVS and CDR2 as FQNEAQ. The CDR3: CASGKTGANNQPQHF. The CDR3 DNA reads as TGTGCCAGCGGCAAGACAGGGGCTAACAATCAGCCCCAGCATTTT.

The V call is TRBV5-4, the J call TRBJ1-2; the match to TRBD1 covers 11 bases. The CDR3 spans 16 residues. J gave up 0 bases and V 4 bases, and 5 bases lay outside the gene matches. Germline V gene sequence: CDR1 SGHNT, CDR2 YYREEE (reference sequence). The CDR3 reads CASSMGQGGTNYGYTF. The DNA for the CDR3 is TGTGCCAGCAGCATGGGACAGGGGGGAACTAACTATGGCTACACCTTC.

V gene TRBV7-2 combines with J gene TRBJ1-2, with 9 bases lining up with TRBD1. The J segment lost 8 bases and the V segment lost 2 bases, leaving 6 bases of the junction unmatched. Germline V lookup: CDR1 SGHTA, CDR2 FQGNSA. The CDR3 runs 14 residues. The CDR3 sequence: CASSLPQGARGYTF. CDR3 coding DNA: TGTGCCAGCAGCTTACCACAGGGGGCAAGGGGCTACACCTTC. The full variable domain, its missing parts supplied by reference TRBV7-2 and TRBJ1-2, is GAGVSQSPSNKVTEKGKDVELRCDPISGHTALYWYRQSLGQGLEFLIYFQGNSAPDKSGLPSDRFSAERTGGSVSTLTIQRTQQEDSAVYLCASSLPQGARGYTFGSGTRLTVV.

V gene TRBV15 combines with J gene TRBJ2-2; maybe TRBD2 (5 bases). The CDR3 length is 14 residues. The germline V gene has CDR1 LNHNV and CDR2 YYDKDF (reference sequence). Trimming pared 8 bases from V and 0 bases from J, leaving 10 bases between. The CDR3 bases are TGTGCCACCGGGAGCAGATCGAACACCGGGGAGCTGTTTTTT. It specifies CATGSRSNTGELFF.